These 9 T cell receptor beta chains came from one sample sequenced in a study of blood T cell repertoires in COVID-19. Data came from immunoSEQ multiplex PCR; TCRdb stores just in-frame clones and leaves some out. The sample includes 130,000 to 150,000 clones, approximately 80% of them seen just once. Material: peripheral blood. These TCRs come from a woman in her 50s with acute or convalescent COVID-19.

The gene calls are TRBV19 and TRBJ2-5; perhaps TRBD2 as D (6 bases). V lost 3 bases to trimming and J lost 5 bases, with 10 bases between them. Germline V gives CDR1 LNHDA, CDR2 SQIVND (reference sequence). There are 13 residues in the CDR3. The CDR3 loop reads CASSIRGRETQYF. CDR3 DNA sequence: TGTGCCAGTAGTATCCGGGGGAGGGAGACCCAGTACTTC.

J is TRBJ2-7 and V is TRBV9; D gene uncertain. V was trimmed by 3 bases and J by 2 bases, leaving 15 bases between them. From germline, CDR1 is SGDLS and CDR2 YYNGEE. The CDR3 extends over 15 amino acids. CDR3 in amino acids: CASSARDTETYEQYF. For the CDR3, the DNA is TGTGCCAGCAGCGCACGTGACACAGAGACCTACGAGCAGTACTTC.

This clone appeared a few times. The CDR3 DNA sequence: TGTGCCTGGGAAAGGTGGGCCTCGACAGCCGAGCAGTACTTC. Its translation is CAWERWASTAEQYF. V gene TRBV30 combines with J gene TRBJ2-7; tentative D call: TRBD1 (5 bases). The V end lost 5 bases, the J end lost 6 bases, and 20 bases lay between the germline ends. CDR1 and CDR2 from the germline V gene are GTSNPN and SVGIG (reference sequence). This CDR3 is 14 amino acids long.

This clone was found once. This rearrangement joins TRBV9 to TRBJ2-2; D not resolved. Trimming cost V 0 bases and J 4 bases, with 4 bases left between them. This CDR3 contains 13 residues. In germline, CDR1 is SGDLS, CDR2 YYNGEE. The CDR3 loop reads CASSVESTGELFF. For the CDR3, the DNA is TGTGCCAGCAGCGTAGAGAGCACCGGGGAGCTGTTTTTT.

The chain combines TRBV12-3 or TRBV12-4 with TRBJ1-5, with 8 bases that match TRBD1. V was pared by 5 bases and J by 7 bases, with 4 bases of the junction left unmatched. The CDR3 is made up of 13 amino acids. CDR3 residues: CASSDRGRQPQHF. The DNA of the CDR3 is TGTGCCAGCAGTGACAGGGGCCGGCAGCCCCAGCATTTT.

V usage is TRBV6-5 and J usage is TRBJ1-1; a possible D gene is TRBD1 (5 bases). The CDR3 contains 14 residues. V was pared by 2 bases and J by 3 bases, with 10 bases between. In germline, CDR1 is MNHEY, CDR2 SVGAGI. DNA for the CDR3: TGTGCCAGCAGTTACATGACAGATTACACTGAAGCTTTCTTT. Protein sequence: CASSYMTDYTEAFF.

The chain links TRBV9 to TRBJ2-5, with 8 bases matching TRBD1. The trim removed 4 bases at V and 5 bases at J, leaving 13 bases unmatched. Looked up from germline, CDR1 is SGDLS and CDR2 is YYNGEE. The CDR3 runs to 16 residues. The CDR3 here is CASSYLDRVGVETQYF. CDR3 coding DNA: TGTGCCAGCAGCTACCTGGACAGGGTCGGAGTTGAGACCCAGTACTTC.

The gene calls are TRBV3-1 (or the pseudogene TRBV3-2) and TRBJ2-3, with TRBD2 matching over 9 bases. CDR3 length: 18 residues. The junction had 11 bases not matched to a gene; V was cut back by 4 bases and J by 0 bases. CDR1 LGHDT and CDR2 YNNKEL come from the germline V gene (reference sequence). CDR3 sequence: CASSPSAGGGISTDTQYF. CDR3 coding DNA: TGTGCCAGCAGCCCCTCAGCGGGGGGTGGTATAAGCACAGATACGCAGTATTTT.

The chain carries TRBV28 and TRBJ1-1; no clear D. This CDR3 is 12 amino acids long. Looked up from germline, CDR1 is MDHEN and CDR2 is SYDVKM. V lost 7 bases, J lost 0 bases, and 6 bases lay in between. The CDR3 bases are TGTGCCAGCAACTACTTGAACACTGAAGCTTTCTTT. It codes for CASNYLNTEAFF. Full variable domain (outside the CDR3, taken from reference TRBV28 and TRBJ1-1): DVKVTQSSRYLVKRTGEKVFLECVQDMDHENMFWYRQDPGLGLRLIYFSYDVKMKEKGDIPEGYSVSREKKERFSLILESASTNQTSMYLCASNYLNTEAFFGQGTRLTVV.